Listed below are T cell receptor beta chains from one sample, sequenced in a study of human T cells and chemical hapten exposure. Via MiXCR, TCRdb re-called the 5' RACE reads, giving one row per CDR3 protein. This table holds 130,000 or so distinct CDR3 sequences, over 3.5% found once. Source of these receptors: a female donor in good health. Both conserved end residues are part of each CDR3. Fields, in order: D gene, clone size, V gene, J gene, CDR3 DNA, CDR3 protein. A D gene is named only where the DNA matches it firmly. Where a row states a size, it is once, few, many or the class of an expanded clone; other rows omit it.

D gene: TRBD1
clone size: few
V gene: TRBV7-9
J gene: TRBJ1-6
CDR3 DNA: TGTGCCAGCAGCTGGGACAGGGTGGGAAATTCACCCCTCCACTTT
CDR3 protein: CASSWDRVGNSPLHF

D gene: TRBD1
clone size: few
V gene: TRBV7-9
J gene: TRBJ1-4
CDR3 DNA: TGTGCCAGCAGCTTAATAGCCGGGACAGGGTTATTTGGTGAAAAACTGTTTTTT
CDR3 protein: CASSLIAGTGLFGEKLFF

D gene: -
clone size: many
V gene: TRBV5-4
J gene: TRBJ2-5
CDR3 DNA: TGTGCCAGCAGCCGGACAGCCCAAGAGACCCAGTACTTC
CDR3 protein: CASSRTAQETQYF

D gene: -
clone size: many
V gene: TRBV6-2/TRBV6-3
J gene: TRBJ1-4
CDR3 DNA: TGTGCCAGCAGATTGACATTAGGACGGGAAAAACTGTTTTTT
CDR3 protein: CASRLTLGREKLFF

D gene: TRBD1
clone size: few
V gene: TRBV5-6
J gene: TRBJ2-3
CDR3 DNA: TGTGCCAGCAGCACCGGGACAGGGGTTGCAGATACGCAGTATTTT
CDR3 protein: CASSTGTGVADTQYF

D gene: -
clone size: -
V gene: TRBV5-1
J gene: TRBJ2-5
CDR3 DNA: TGCGCCAGCAGCTTACGATTGCTAGAGACCCAGTACTTC
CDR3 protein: CASSLRLLETQYF

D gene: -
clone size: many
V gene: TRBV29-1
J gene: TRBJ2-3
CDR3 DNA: TGCAGCGTTAAGAGTCCGGAAATCCAGGGTACGCAGTATTTT
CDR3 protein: CSVKSPEIQGTQYF

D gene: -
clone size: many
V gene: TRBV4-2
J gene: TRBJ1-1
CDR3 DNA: TGTGCCAGCAGCCAAGTTGGCGGGGGCCCCGCTGAAGCTTTCTTT
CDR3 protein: CASSQVGGGPAEAFF

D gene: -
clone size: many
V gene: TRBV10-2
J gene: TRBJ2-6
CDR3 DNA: TGCGCCAGCTCGAGCTCTGGGGCCAACGTCCTGACTTTC
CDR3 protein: CASSSSGANVLTF

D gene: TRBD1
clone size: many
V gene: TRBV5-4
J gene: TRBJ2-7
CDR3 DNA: TGTGCCAGCACCCCGGGACAGGGGGCGTTCGAGCAGTACTTC
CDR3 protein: CASTPGQGAFEQYF

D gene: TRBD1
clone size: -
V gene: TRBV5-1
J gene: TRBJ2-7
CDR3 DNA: TGCGCCAGCAGCTCTTACAGGGGGCGCTCCTACGAGCAGTACTTC
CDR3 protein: CASSSYRGRSYEQYF

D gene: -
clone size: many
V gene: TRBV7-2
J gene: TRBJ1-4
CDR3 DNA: TGTGCCAGCAGCTTAGGACTGGGAGGGACGACTAATGAAAAACTGTTTTTT
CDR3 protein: CASSLGLGGTTNEKLFF

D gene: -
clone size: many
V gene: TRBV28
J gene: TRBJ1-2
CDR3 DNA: TGTGCCAGCAGGCTAGACGAAGAGGGGGACTATGGCTACACCTTC
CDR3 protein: CASRLDEEGDYGYTF

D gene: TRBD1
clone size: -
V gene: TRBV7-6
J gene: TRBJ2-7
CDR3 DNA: TGTGCCAGCAGCTTAGGGACAGGGCTCTCCTACGAGCAGTACTTC
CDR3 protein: CASSLGTGLSYEQYF

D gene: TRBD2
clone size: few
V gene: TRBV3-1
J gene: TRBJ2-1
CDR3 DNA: TGTGCCAGCAGCCCGGCCCCTTACTCGGAGCGGGGGGGCTCTGGTGAGCAGTTCTTC
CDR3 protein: CASSPAPYSERGGSGEQFF

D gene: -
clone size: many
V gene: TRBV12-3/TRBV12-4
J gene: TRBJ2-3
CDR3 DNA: TGTGCCAGCAGTCGTCAGCGGAGTAGCGGTACCGTAGATACGCAGTATTTT
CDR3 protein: CASSRQRSSGTVDTQYF

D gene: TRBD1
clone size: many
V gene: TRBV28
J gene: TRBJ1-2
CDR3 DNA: TGTGCCAGCAGCCCTAGGGGGCAGCCTAACTATGGCTACACCTTC
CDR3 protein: CASSPRGQPNYGYTF

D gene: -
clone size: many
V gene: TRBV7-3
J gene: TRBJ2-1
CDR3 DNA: TGTGCCAGCAGCTTAAAAGCCAGCTCCTACAATGAGCAGTTCTTC
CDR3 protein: CASSLKASSYNEQFF

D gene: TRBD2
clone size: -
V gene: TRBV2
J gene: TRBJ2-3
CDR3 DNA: TGTGCCAGCAGTGGAGGCGGGGGACCCTGGGATACGCAGTATTTT
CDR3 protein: CASSGGGGPWDTQYF

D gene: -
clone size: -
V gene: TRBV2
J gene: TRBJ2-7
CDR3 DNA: TGTGCCACCAGAAACGGGACAAACTCCTACGAGCAGTACTTC
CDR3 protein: CATRNGTNSYEQYF

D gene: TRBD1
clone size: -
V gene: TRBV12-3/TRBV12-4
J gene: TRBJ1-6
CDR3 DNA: TGTGCCAGCAGTACGACAGGGGACTCACCCCTCCACTTT
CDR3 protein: CASSTTGDSPLHF

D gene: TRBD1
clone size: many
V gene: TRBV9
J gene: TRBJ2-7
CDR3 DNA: TGTGCCAGCAGCGTAGGTGCCGGGACAGATCCCTACGAGCAGTACTTC
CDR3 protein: CASSVGAGTDPYEQYF

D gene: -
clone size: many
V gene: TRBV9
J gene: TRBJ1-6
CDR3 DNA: TGTGCCAGCAGCGCAACAGGGTCGGGCTCCTATAATTCACCCCTCCACTTT
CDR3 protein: CASSATGSGSYNSPLHF

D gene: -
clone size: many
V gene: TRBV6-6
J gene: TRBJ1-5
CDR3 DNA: TGTGCCAGCATCCCCTTTGCAGGGGTGGGTCAGCCCCAGCATTTT
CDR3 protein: CASIPFAGVGQPQHF

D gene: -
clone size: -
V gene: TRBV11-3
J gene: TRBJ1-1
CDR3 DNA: TGTGCCAGCAGCTTGGGGAAAGGCCAAGGGTCTACCGCTGAAGCTTTCTTT
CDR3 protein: CASSLGKGQGSTAEAFF

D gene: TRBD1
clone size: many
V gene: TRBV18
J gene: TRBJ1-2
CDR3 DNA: TGTGCCAGCTCATCAAGTGCAACAGGGGGAATGGGCTATGGCTACACCTTC
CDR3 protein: CASSSSATGGMGYGYTF

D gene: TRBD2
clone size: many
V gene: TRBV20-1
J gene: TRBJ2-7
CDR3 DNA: TGCAGTGCTCCCGGGCCCGGGGGGGCCCTCGAGCAGTACTTC
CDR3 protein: CSAPGPGGALEQYF

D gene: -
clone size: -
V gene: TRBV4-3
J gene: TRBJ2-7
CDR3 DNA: TGCGCCAGCAGCCAATCGGTCAGAATTTACGAGCAGTACTTC
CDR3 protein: CASSQSVRIYEQYF

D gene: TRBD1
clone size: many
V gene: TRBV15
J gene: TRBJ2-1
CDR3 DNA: TGTGCCACCAGAAACCTGGGACAGGGGGGGTCCAATGAGCAGTTCTTC
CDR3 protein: CATRNLGQGGSNEQFF

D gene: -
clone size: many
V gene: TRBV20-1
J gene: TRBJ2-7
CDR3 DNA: TGCAGTGCTTATCAAGCTTACGAGCAGTACTTC
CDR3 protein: CSAYQAYEQYF

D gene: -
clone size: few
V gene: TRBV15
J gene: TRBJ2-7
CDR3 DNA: TGTGCCACCAGCAGAGATCCTGGGGGGACCTACGAGCAGTACTTC
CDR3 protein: CATSRDPGGTYEQYF

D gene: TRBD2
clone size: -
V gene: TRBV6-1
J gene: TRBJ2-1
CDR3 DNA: TGTGCCAGCAGTGAACTGGCGGGGGGAATGGATGAGCAGTTCTTC
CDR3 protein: CASSELAGGMDEQFF

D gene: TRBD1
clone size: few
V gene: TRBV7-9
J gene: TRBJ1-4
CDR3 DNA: TGTGCCAGCAGCTCGACAGGGGGCGGCAAACTGTTTTTT
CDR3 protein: CASSSTGGGKLFF

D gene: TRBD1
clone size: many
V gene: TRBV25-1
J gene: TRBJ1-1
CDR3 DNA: TGTGCCAGCAGTGATTACAGGGGGCGCGGGCCCGAAATTGACACTGAAGCTTTCTTT
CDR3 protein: CASSDYRGRGPEIDTEAFF

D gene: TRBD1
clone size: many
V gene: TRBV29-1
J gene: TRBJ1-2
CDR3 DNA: TGCAGCGTGCCCCGGACAGGGAACCGAGCCGGCTACACCTTC
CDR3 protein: CSVPRTGNRAGYTF

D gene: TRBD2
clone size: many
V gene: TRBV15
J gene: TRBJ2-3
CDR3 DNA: TGTGCCACCAGCAGAGATTTGCGGGGGGGCACAGATACGCAGTATTTT
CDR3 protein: CATSRDLRGGTDTQYF

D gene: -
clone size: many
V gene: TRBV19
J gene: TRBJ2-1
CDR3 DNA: TGTGCCAGTAGTATCTCAGGGGCGAGTAACAATGAGCAGTTCTTC
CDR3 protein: CASSISGASNNEQFF

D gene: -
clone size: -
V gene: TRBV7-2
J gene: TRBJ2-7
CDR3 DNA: TGTGCCAGCAGCCCATACCCCCGGGACGGAAACTACGAGCAGTACTTC
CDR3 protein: CASSPYPRDGNYEQYF

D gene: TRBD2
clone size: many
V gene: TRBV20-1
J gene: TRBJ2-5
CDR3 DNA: TGCAGTGCTGCCGGGACTAGCGCAACCCGGTACCAAGAGACCCAGTACTTC
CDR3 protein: CSAAGTSATRYQETQYF

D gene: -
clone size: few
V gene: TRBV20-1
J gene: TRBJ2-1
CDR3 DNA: TGCAGTGCTAGTCTGGAAACAGGTTTCAATGAGCAGTTCTTC
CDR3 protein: CSASLETGFNEQFF

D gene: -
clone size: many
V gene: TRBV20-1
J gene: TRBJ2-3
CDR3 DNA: TGCAGTGCTGCCTCCGGGAGCTACACAGATACGCAGTATTTT
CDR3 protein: CSAASGSYTDTQYF

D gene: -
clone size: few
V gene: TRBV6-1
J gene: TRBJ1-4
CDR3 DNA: TGTGCCAGCAGTGAAGCACGGGGTTGTCGAGAAAAACTGTTTTTT
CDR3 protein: CASSEARGCREKLFF

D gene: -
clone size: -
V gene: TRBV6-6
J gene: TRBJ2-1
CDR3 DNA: TGTGCCAGCAGTTACGATCGGGGGATCGCTTACAATGAGCAGTTCTTC
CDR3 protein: CASSYDRGIAYNEQFF

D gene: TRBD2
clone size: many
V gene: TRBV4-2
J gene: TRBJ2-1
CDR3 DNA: TGTGCCAGCAGCCAAGATCGGGGGGGGGCCTACAATGAGCAGTTCTTC
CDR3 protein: CASSQDRGGAYNEQFF

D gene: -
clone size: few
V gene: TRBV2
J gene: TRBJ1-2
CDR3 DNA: TGTGCCAGCAAAGGAGCACCTAACTATGGCTACACCTTC
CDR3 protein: CASKGAPNYGYTF

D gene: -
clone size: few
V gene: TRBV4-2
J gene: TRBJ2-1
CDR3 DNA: TGTGCCAGCAGCCCTTTGAGCACCCCTTTGCAGTTCTTC
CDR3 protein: CASSPLSTPLQFF

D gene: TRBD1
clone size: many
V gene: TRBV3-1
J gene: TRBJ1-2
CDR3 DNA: TGTGCCAGCAGCCCCCGGGACAGGGGGTATGGCTACACCTTC
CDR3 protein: CASSPRDRGYGYTF